The sequence of this TCR beta chain was determined in a study of cytomegalovirus exposure and HLA in healthy donors. Study-wide background: A prior study identified approximately 120 million unique TCR beta sequences from about 180 million T cells.

The PCR employed 60 Vbeta primers together with 13 Jbeta primers. Measured with immunoSEQ multiplex PCR; TCRdb has only the in-frame clones, and not every one. Among more than 60,000 clones, around four fifths were seen once, and the ten largest hold about 5.5%. CDR3 length: 15 amino acids. V shed 2 bases, J shed 6 bases, and the junction held 8 bases outside the gene matches. The germline CDR1 and CDR2 sequences are SGHTA and FQGNSA. The sample was PBMCs. This clonotype was obtained from a male donor in good health and CMV-seropositive. The chain uses TRBV7-2 and TRBJ2-3; 7 nucleotides align to TRBD2. The CDR3 sequence is CASSLLSGGFDTQYF. CDR3 in DNA: TGTGCCAGCAGCTTACTGTCGGGGGGATTCGATACGCAGTATTTT.